The 6 T cell receptor beta chains below all came from one sample that was sequenced in a study of Ad26.COV2.S vaccination and SARS-CoV-2 variants (dated by TCRdb to about 2021). What the treatment or condition label conveys for this sample: some 19 received Ad26.COV2.S at low or high dose, single or two shots; several received placebo; per-sample allocation not given. For vaccine and placebo recipients, the sequenced repertoires came from samples collected on day 63 after the first injection. Library preparation used the immunoSEQ multiplex PCR assay. TCRdb stores this immuneACCESS table with in-frame sequences only. Part of the clones is absent; in the studies checked, under half of the shortfall reflects unresolved V genes, and no reason is known for the rest. The sample table records about 500,000 clones; 80% to 90% of these occur just once. Clones ranked in the top ten supply 1.5% to 2% of the sample.

Material: peripheral blood, obtained in a trial of Ad26.COV2.S vaccine versus placebo. All receptors derive from a person aged 18-60 years who received the Ad26.COV2.S COVID-19 vaccine or a placebo.

The V call is TRBV7-2, the J call TRBJ1-4, with D perhaps TRBD1 (5 bases). There are 15 residues in the CDR3. Germline values: CDR1 SGHTA, CDR2 FQGNSA. Trimming cost V 5 bases and J 8 bases, with 18 bases left between them. As DNA, the CDR3 is TGTGCCAGCAGCCAAATAGGGGTAGATGGCGAAAAACTGTTTTTT. The encoded protein is CASSQIGVDGEKLFF.

The V call is TRBV19, the J call TRBJ2-3; the D call may be TRBD1 or TRBD2 (5 bases each). Germline lookup yields CDR1 LNHDA and CDR2 SQIVND (reference sequence). This CDR3 contains 15 residues. The V gene lost 5 bases and the J gene lost 3 bases, with 15 bases spanning the gap. The CDR3 loop reads CASSDRGDRTDTQYF. CDR3 DNA sequence: TGTGCCAGTAGTGACCGTGGGGACCGAACAGATACGCAGTATTTT.

In its sample, this clone was seen a few times. The chain employs TRBV6-6 and TRBJ2-7, with 15 bases lining up with TRBD2. This CDR3 is built from 19 residues. The germline V gene encodes CDR1 MNHNY and CDR2 SVGAGI (reference sequence). V trimming: 5 bases; J trimming: 2 bases; junction bases outside the gene matches: 13. The CDR3 loop is CASSPITGTSGRRTYEQYF. The CDR3 region has the DNA TGTGCCAGCAGTCCGATTACCGGGACTAGCGGGAGGAGGACCTACGAGCAGTACTTC.

The chain combines TRBV7-9 with TRBJ1-4; D is ambiguous. This CDR3 is 14 amino acids long. Looked up from germline, CDR1 is SEHNR and CDR2 is FQNEAQ (reference sequence). Trimming removed 2 bases from V and 4 bases from J, with 8 bases in between. Written as DNA, the CDR3 is TGTGCCAGCAGCTTACGGCAGGATAATGAAAAACTGTTTTTT. Amino acid sequence: CASSLRQDNEKLFF. The whole variable domain, remainder taken from reference TRBV7-9 and TRBJ1-4, is DTGVSQNPRHKITKRGQNVTFRCDPISEHNRLYWYRQTLGQGPEFLTYFQNEAQLEKSRLLSDRFSAERPKGSFSTLEIQRTEQGDSAMYLCASSLRQDNEKLFFGSGTQLSVL.

The chain is built from TRBV2 and TRBJ1-2; 8 bases are shared with TRBD1. The CDR3 runs to 14 residues. The germline CDR1 and CDR2 sequences are SNHLY and FYNNEI. V lost 2 bases to trimming and J lost 13 bases; unmatched junction nucleotides: 12. CDR3 loop: CASSETGGRGLRTF. CDR3 nucleotide sequence: TGTGCCAGCAGTGAAACCGGGGGCAGGGGGCTCCGCACCTTC.

The V gene is TRBV7-9, the J gene TRBJ2-3; TRBD1 matches 9 bases. CDR1 and CDR2 from the germline V gene are SEHNR and FQNEAQ (reference sequence). The V gene end was trimmed by 1 base and the J gene end by 5 bases; junction bases not matched to a gene: 4. The CDR3 has 15 residues. This CDR3 is CASSLGDRAVDTQYF. The CDR3 coding sequence is TGTGCCAGCAGCTTAGGGGACAGGGCGGTAGATACGCAGTATTTT.